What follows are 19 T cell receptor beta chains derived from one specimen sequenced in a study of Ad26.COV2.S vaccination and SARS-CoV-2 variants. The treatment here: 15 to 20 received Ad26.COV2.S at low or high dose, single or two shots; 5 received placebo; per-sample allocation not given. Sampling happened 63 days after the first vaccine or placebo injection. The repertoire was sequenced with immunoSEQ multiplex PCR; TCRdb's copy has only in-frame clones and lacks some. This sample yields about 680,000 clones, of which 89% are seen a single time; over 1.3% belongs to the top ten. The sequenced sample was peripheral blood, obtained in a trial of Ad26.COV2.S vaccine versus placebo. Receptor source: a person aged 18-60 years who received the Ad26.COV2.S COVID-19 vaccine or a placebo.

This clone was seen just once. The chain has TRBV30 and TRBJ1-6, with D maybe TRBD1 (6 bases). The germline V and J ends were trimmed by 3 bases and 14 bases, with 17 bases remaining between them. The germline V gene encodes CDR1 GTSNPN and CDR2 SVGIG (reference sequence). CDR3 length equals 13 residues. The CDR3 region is CAWSSRGGRTLHF. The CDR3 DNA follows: TGTGCCTGGAGCTCCCGGGGGGGCAGGACCCTCCACTTT.

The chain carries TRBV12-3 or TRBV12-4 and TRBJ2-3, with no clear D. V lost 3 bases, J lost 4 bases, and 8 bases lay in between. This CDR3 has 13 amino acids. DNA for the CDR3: TGTGCCAGCAGTTTCTCATATTCAGATACGCAGTATTTT. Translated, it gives CASSFSYSDTQYF.

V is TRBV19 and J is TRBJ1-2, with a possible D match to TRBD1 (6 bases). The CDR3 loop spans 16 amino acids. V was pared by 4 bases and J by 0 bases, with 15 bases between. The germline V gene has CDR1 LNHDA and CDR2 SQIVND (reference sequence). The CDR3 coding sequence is TGTGCCAGTAGTAAATCCGGGGGCTCGGCTAACTATGGCTACACCTTC. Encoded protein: CASSKSGGSANYGYTF. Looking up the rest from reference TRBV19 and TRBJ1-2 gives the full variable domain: DGGITQSPKYLFRKEGQNVTLSCEQNLNHDAMYWYRQDPGQGLRLIYYSQIVNDFQKGDIAEGYSVSREKKESFPLTVTSAQKNPTAFYLCASSKSGGSANYGYTFGSGTRLTVV.

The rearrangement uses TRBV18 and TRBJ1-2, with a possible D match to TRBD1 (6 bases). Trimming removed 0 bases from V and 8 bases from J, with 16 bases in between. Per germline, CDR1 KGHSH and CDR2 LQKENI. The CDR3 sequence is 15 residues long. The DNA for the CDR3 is TGTGCCAGCTCACCACCGACAGGATTATTGCGCGGCTACACCTTC. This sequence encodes CASSPPTGLLRGYTF.

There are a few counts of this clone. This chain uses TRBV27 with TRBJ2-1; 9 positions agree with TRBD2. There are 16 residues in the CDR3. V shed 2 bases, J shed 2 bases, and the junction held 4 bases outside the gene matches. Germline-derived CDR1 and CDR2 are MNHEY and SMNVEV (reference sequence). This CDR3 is CASSLNSGSAYNEQFF. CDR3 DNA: TGTGCCAGCAGTTTAAATAGCGGGAGTGCCTACAATGAGCAGTTCTTC.

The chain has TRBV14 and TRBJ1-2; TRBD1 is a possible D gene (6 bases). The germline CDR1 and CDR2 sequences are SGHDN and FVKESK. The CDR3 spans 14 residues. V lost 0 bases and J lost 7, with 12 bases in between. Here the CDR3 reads CASSQDRGARGYTF. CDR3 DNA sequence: TGTGCCAGCAGCCAAGATCGGGGGGCGCGTGGCTACACCTTC.

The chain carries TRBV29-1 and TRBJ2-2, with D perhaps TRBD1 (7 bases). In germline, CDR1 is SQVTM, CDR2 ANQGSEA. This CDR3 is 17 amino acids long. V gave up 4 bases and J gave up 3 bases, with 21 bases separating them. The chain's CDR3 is CSVGHTAGGRDTGELFF. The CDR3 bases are TGCAGCGTTGGGCACACTGCAGGGGGGAGAGACACCGGGGAGCTGTTTTTT.

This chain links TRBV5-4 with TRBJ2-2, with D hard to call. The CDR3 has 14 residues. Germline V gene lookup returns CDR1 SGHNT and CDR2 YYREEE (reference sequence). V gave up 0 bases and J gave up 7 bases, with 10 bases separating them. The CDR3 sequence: CASSLDLFGGELFF. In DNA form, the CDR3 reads TGTGCCAGCAGCTTGGACCTGTTTGGCGGGGAGCTGTTTTTT.

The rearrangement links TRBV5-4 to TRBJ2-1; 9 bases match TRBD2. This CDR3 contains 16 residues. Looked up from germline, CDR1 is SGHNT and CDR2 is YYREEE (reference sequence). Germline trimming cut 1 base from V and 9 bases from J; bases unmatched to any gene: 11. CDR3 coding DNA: TGTGCCAGCAGCTTGCAACTAGCGGGCAGGCGGGGTGAGCAGTTCTTC. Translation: CASSLQLAGRRGEQFF.

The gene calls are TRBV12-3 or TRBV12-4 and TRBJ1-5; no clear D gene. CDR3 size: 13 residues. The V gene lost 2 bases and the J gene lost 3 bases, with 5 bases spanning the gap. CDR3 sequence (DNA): TGTGCCAGCAGTTTATCGGACAATCAGCCCCAGCATTTT. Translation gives CASSLSDNQPQHF.

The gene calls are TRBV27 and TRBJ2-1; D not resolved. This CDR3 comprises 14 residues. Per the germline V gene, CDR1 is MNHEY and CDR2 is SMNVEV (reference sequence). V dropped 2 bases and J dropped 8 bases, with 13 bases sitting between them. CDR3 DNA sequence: TGTGCCAGCAGTTTAGCAGTGAACCTACATGAGCAGTTCTTC. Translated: CASSLAVNLHEQFF.

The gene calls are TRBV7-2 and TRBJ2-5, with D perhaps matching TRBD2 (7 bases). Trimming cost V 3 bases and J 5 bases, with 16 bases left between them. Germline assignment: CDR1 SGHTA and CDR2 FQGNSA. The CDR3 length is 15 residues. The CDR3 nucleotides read TGTGCCAGCAGCTTTGAGGGGGGGCAATGGGAGACCCAGTACTTC. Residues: CASSFEGGQWETQYF.

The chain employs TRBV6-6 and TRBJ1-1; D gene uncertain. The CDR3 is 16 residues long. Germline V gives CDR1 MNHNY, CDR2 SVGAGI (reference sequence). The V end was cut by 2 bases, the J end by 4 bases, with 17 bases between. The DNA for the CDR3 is TGTGCCAGCAGTTACGCGATAGGGAGATCGCGCACTGAAGCTTTCTTT. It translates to CASSYAIGRSRTEAFF.

CDR3 sequence: CASAHGQGGSGANVLTF. CDR3 coding DNA: TGTGCCAGCGCCCATGGCCAGGGCGGCTCTGGGGCCAACGTCCTGACTTTC. This chain connects TRBV2 to TRBJ2-6, with D tentatively TRBD1 (5 bases). Germline loops: CDR1 SNHLY, CDR2 FYNNEI. The CDR3 has 17 residues. V lost 8 bases and J 0 bases, leaving 17 bases between the germline ends.

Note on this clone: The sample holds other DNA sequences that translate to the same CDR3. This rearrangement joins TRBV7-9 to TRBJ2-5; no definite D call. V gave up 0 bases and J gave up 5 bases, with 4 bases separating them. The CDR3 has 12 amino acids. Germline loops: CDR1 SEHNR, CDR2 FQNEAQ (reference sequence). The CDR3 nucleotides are TGTGCCAGCAGCTTAGCAATGGAGACCCAGTACTTC. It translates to CASSLAMETQYF.

The CDR3 DNA reads TGTGCCAGCAGTTACTCCGGGGGTATGGGAAACACCATATATTTT. This sequence encodes CASSYSGGMGNTIYF. The chain is built from TRBV6-5 and TRBJ1-3; D perhaps matches TRBD1 (5 bases). The CDR3 spans 15 residues. Between the trimmed V and J ends, which lost 0 bases and 4 bases, there was a span of 10 bases. Germline lookup yields CDR1 MNHEY and CDR2 SVGAGI.

CDR3 nucleotides: TGTGCCAGCGACCCCAATGAGCAGTTCTTC. As protein: CASDPNEQFF. The rearrangement links TRBV2 to TRBJ2-1; D gene uncertain. Germline V CDR1 and CDR2: SNHLY, FYNNEI. The CDR3 length is 10 residues. With 8 bases removed from V and 6 bases from J, the gap between germline ends came to 5 bases.

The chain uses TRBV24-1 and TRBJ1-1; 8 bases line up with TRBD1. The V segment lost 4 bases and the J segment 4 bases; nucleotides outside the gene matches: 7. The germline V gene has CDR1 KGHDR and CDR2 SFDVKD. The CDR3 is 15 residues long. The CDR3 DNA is TGTGCCACCAGTGACCCAAAACAGGGGGGCACTGAAGCTTTCTTT. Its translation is CATSDPKQGGTEAFF.

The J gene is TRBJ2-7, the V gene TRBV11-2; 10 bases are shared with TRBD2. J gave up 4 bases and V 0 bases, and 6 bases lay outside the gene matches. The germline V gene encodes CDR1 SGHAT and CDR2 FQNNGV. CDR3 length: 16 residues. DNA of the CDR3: TGTGCCAGCAGCTTAGAAAGCGGGAGGGCCGTATACGAGCAGTACTTC. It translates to CASSLESGRAVYEQYF.